This TCR beta chain was sequenced for a study of identifying expanded T cells in peripheral blood. Study-level points and caveats: Approximately two-week clone count variance significantly increased as total template count grew. Over approximately two and four weeks, about 15 and 19 clones changed, versus roughly 1.1 between replicates.

No infections or other immune events were documented during collection. Sequencing used immunoSEQ multiplex PCR; TCRdb keeps in-frame clones, though not all of them. This sample yields approximately 58,000 clones, of which approximately 80% are seen a single time; roughly a sixth belongs to the top ten. Germline V lookup: CDR1 SGDLS, CDR2 YYNGEE. This CDR3 contains 17 residues. V was trimmed by 1 base and J by 0 bases, leaving 11 bases between them. Of note for this clone: The antigen remains unidentified.

The origin of this receptor is a person aged 18-70 years in good health. This sequence joins TRBV9 and TRBJ2-6, with D hard to call. Input material: blood. CDR3 bases: TGTGCCAGCAGCGTAAGTGGGCATCGCTCTGGGGCCAACGTCCTGACTTTC. Protein sequence: CASSVSGHRSGANVLTF.